This note documents a single T cell receptor (beta chain) sequence. TCRdb keeps only in-frame clones here, not all; method: immunoSEQ multiplex PCR. Seen here are approximately 120,000 clones, over 75% observed once, and the top ten hold roughly 7%. Germline V lookup: CDR1 KGHSH, CDR2 LQKENI. Trimming left V 3 bases short and J 3 bases short, with 12 bases between. This CDR3 has 15 amino acids. This specimen belongs to a study of blood T cell repertoires in COVID-19. The chain couples TRBV18 to TRBJ1-5; no clear D. The origin of this receptor is a woman aged 50 to 60 with acute or convalescent COVID-19. The sample comprised peripheral blood. CDR3 DNA sequence: TGTGCCAGCTCACCCGCGATGAGTTTCAATCAGCCCCAGCATTTT. Translation: CASSPAMSFNQPQHF.